One sample yielded the 7 T cell receptor beta chains listed below, sequenced in a study of regulatory T cells in long-lasting Graves disease. For TCR beta, libraries came from iRepertoire HTBI primers and Arm-PCR of CDR3 regions. TCRdb called the multiplex PCR reads again in MiXCR, with one record for every CDR3 protein. The table has about 290,000 distinct CDR3 sequences, roughly a fifth seen once. Time point: persistent/refractory GD, antithyroid drugs over 5 years with positive TRAb. PBMC RNA was the source of the TCR library. Sequences were derived from peripheral blood mononuclear cells (PBMCs), sampled when the disease was refractory, from a patient treated with antithyroid drugs. These receptors came from a female donor with Graves disease.

J is TRBJ1-5 and V is TRBV5-5; 8 bases agree with TRBD1. V shed 0 bases, J shed 3 bases, and the junction held 2 bases outside the gene matches. This CDR3 has 15 residues. Germline V gene data show CDR1 as SGHKS and CDR2 as YYEKEE (reference sequence). The CDR3 sequence: CASSLEDRDNQPQHF. The DNA for the CDR3 is TGTGCCAGCAGCTTGGAGGACAGGGACAATCAGCCCCAGCATTTT.

This clonotype has a count of ten or more. This sequence joins TRBV5-5 and TRBJ2-5; D is perhaps TRBD1 (5 bases). V was trimmed by 2 bases and J by 0 bases, leaving 8 bases between them. CDR3 length equals 14 residues. Per the germline V gene, CDR1 is SGHKS and CDR2 is YYEKEE (reference sequence). The CDR3: CASSLVGDQETQYF. CDR3 sequence (DNA): TGTGCCAGCAGCTTAGTAGGGGACCAAGAGACCCAGTACTTC.

The rearrangement uses TRBV10-1 and TRBJ2-5; D uncertain. The ends were cut back, 2 bases at V and 2 bases at J, with 3 bases in the middle. Germline CDR1 and CDR2: WNHNN and SYGVQD (reference sequence). The CDR3 is made up of 12 amino acids. The CDR3 DNA follows: TGCGCCAGCAGTGAGGGGCAAGAGACCCAGTACTTC. Translating it yields CASSEGQETQYF.

This clonotype was recorded at least ten times. This chain links TRBV2 with TRBJ2-7, with TRBD2 identical over 8 bases. Looked up from germline, CDR1 is SNHLY and CDR2 is FYNNEI. V lost 0 bases, J lost 5 bases, and 12 bases stayed unmatched. The CDR3 sequence is 17 residues long. For the CDR3, the DNA is TGTGCCAGCAGTGAAGCGCTTCTGATCCAGCGGGAGAACGAGCAGTACTTC. This encodes CASSEALLIQRENEQYF.

This clonotype occurred many times. The rearrangement links TRBV7-9 to TRBJ1-4; D call uncertain. This CDR3 region has 15 residues. The germline V and J ends were trimmed by 6 bases and 8 bases, with 19 bases remaining between them. The germline gives CDR1 SEHNR, CDR2 FQNEAQ (reference sequence). The CDR3 sequence is CASSLTTEGGEKLFF. The CDR3 DNA reads as TGTGCCAGCAGTCTCACTACGGAGGGTGGAGAAAAACTGTTTTTT.

The chain couples TRBV10-3 to TRBJ1-2, with 7 positions matching TRBD1. V shed 5 bases and J 3 bases; nucleotides not matched to a gene: 9. CDR1 and CDR2 from the germline V gene are ENHRY and SYGVKD. The CDR3 runs to 15 residues. The CDR3 nucleotides are TGTGCCATCAGTCCAAAGGACAGGAGAGACTATGGCTACACCTTC. Protein: CAISPKDRRDYGYTF.

This rearrangement joins TRBV6-1 to TRBJ1-5, with no clear D. The CDR3 loop spans 16 amino acids. Per the germline V gene, CDR1 is MNHNS and CDR2 is SASEGT. V lost 6 bases and J lost 0, with 15 bases in between. CDR3 in DNA: TGTGCCAGCAGAAAAGGAGACTCTGATAGCAATCAGCCCCAGCATTTT. Its translation: CASRKGDSDSNQPQHF.